The clone carrying this T cell receptor beta chain was counted between two and nine times. Its antigen is not identified. A 5'RACE template-switching step, the method used to make TCR cDNA, added a universal primer site and UMIs. TCRdb reanalysed the 5' RACE reads using MiXCR and keeps one entry per CDR3 protein. Of 450,000 to 550,000 distinct CDR3 sequences in the sample, roughly a fifth are singletons; the top ten hold roughly an eighth. The CDR3 is 14 residues long. Trimming cost V 4 bases and J 4 bases, with 10 bases left between them. Germline-derived CDR1 and CDR2 are MNHNS and SASEGT. This entry comes from a study of T cells after yellow fever vaccination. In the study overall: Preparing low-cell-number fractions relied on SMART-Seq v4 Ultra Low Input.

Study results and limitations: Post-booster repertoires again held most primary-vaccination clones (about 96% CD4, around 90% CD8). Peaking faster, on day 5 versus 15, the secondary response was nonetheless weaker.

The sample here was PBMCs, taken 15 days after the yellow fever booster vaccination. The clonotype originates from a young man who received the YFV17D yellow fever vaccine. The V and J genes are TRBV6-1 and TRBJ1-4; D perhaps matches TRBD1 (6 bases). CDR3 residues: CASSAGTLNEKLFF. In DNA form, the CDR3 reads TGTGCCAGCAGTGCCGGGACACTTAATGAAAAACTGTTTTTT.